This passage covers 7 T cell receptor beta chains from one sample sequenced in a study of cytomegalovirus exposure and HLA in healthy donors. Produced via immunoSEQ multiplex PCR; TCRdb's table is partial and in-frame only. Of fewer than 150,000 clones listed, 70% to 90% were seen once; the top ten hold just under 8%. The sample comprised PBMCs. These receptor sequences come from a woman in her late teens or twenties in good health and CMV-seropositive.

The V and J genes are TRBV28 and TRBJ2-7; TRBD1 might be the D (6 bases). The germline V and J ends were trimmed by 6 bases and 2 bases, with 11 bases remaining between them. Germline CDR1 MDHEN, CDR2 SYDVKM. The CDR3 has 13 residues. The DNA of the CDR3 is TGTGCCAGCAGACAGGGCTTTGCCTACGAGCAGTACTTC. Translating it yields CASRQGFAYEQYF.

V gene TRBV9 combines with J gene TRBJ1-2; perhaps TRBD1 as D (5 bases). Germline V gives CDR1 SGDLS, CDR2 YYNGEE. The CDR3 is 16 residues long. V was pared by 0 bases and J by 4 bases, with 16 bases between. CDR3 nucleotides: TGTGCCAGCAGCGTAGGGAGTAGGGCGCAGGGCTATGGCTACACCTTC. Encoded protein: CASSVGSRAQGYGYTF.

The rearrangement links TRBV27 to TRBJ1-4, with unresolved D. CDR1 and CDR2 (germline): MNHEY, SMNVEV (reference sequence). Trimming left V 4 bases short and J 8 bases short, with 14 bases between. The CDR3 extends over 14 amino acids. The CDR3 loop is CASSSGLVYEKLFF. Here the CDR3 DNA reads TGTGCCAGCAGTTCGGGTTTGGTATACGAAAAACTGTTTTTT.

This sequence joins TRBV23-1 and TRBJ1-4, with 7 bases fitting TRBD1. TRBV23-1 is given ORF status, its function remaining uncertain. The CDR3 totals 17 residues. The trim removed 7 bases at V and 8 bases at J, leaving 19 bases unmatched. DNA of the CDR3: TGCGCCAGCATAACGGACCAAAGACAGGGTTGGCGGGAAAAACTGTTTTTT. It translates to CASITDQRQGWREKLFF.

V usage is TRBV7-9 and J usage is TRBJ1-2; D ambiguous. Germline assignment: CDR1 SEHNR and CDR2 FQNEAQ (reference sequence). There are 13 residues in the CDR3. V dropped 0 bases and J dropped 5 bases, with 7 bases sitting between them. As DNA, the CDR3 is TGTGCCAGCAGCTTAGCGGGAGGGTATGGCTACACCTTC. It is translated as CASSLAGGYGYTF. The whole variable domain, remainder taken from reference TRBV7-9 and TRBJ1-2, is DTGVSQNPRHKITKRGQNVTFRCDPISEHNRLYWYRQTLGQGPEFLTYFQNEAQLEKSRLLSDRFSAERPKGSFSTLEIQRTEQGDSAMYLCASSLAGGYGYTFGSGTRLTVV.

The genes are TRBV15 and TRBJ2-5, with a possible D match to TRBD2 (7 bases). The CDR3 runs 15 residues. Trimming took off 0 bases at V and 3 bases at J, with 11 bases between the two ends. The germline gives CDR1 LNHNV, CDR2 YYDKDF (reference sequence). CDR3 protein: CATSRDRGAEETQYF. The CDR3 bases are TGTGCCACCAGCAGAGATCGGGGGGCGGAAGAGACCCAGTACTTC.

This chain uses TRBV7-9 with TRBJ1-6, with unresolved D. Germline lookup yields CDR1 SEHNR and CDR2 FQNEAQ (reference sequence). CDR3 length equals 18 residues. V shed 5 bases and J shed 5 bases, with 22 bases lying between them. The CDR3 nucleotides are TGTGCCAGCAGCCCTTGGGTGGTTGTTCGGGATGATAATTCACCCCTCCACTTT. Its translation is CASSPWVVVRDDNSPLHF.